Each of the 10 T cell receptor beta chains below was sequenced from the same sample in a study of identical twins. Each CDR3 protein gets one entry after TCRdb re-called the 5' RACE reads with MiXCR. The sample contains 400,000 to 550,000 distinct CDR3 sequences, more than 20% of which appear only once. This same sample was also part of a study on T cells expressing NK-cell markers.

Sequencing was performed on CD4+ T cells sorted from blood. These receptors all come from a young woman in good health.

This chain links TRBV5-1 with TRBJ2-7; 7 positions agree with TRBD2. The CDR3 is 14 residues long. Per the germline V gene, CDR1 is SGHRS and CDR2 is YFSETQ. V shed 0 bases, J shed 7 bases, and the junction held 7 bases outside the gene matches. CDR3 region: CASSLGTSDMEQYF. CDR3 nucleotides: TGCGCCAGCAGCTTGGGGACTAGTGACATGGAGCAGTACTTC.

The chain couples TRBV19 to TRBJ1-5, with D possibly matching TRBD1 (6 bases). The CDR3 is made up of 12 amino acids. CDR1 LNHDA and CDR2 SQIVND come from the germline V gene (reference sequence). Trimming removed 10 bases at V and 2 bases at J, with 9 bases between. CDR3 sequence: CATRQGNQPQHF. The DNA for the CDR3 is TGTGCCACCCGACAGGGCAATCAGCCCCAGCATTTT.

V is TRBV7-2 and J is TRBJ2-3; TRBD2 aligns across 13 bases. The ends lost 3 bases at V and 6 bases at J; junction bases unmatched: 6. The V gene's germline CDR1 is SGHTA and CDR2 FQGNSA. This CDR3 contains 16 residues. This CDR3 is CASSLRLAGGADTQYF. The CDR3, as DNA: TGTGCCAGCAGCTTGCGACTAGCGGGGGGAGCGGATACGCAGTATTTT.

The V call is TRBV5-4, the J call TRBJ2-1, with 8 bases lining up with TRBD2. Germline V gives CDR1 SGHNT, CDR2 YYREEE (reference sequence). The CDR3 runs to 15 residues. V was clipped by 4 bases and J by 6 bases; unmatched bases: 9. This CDR3 reads CASSPPAGGTNEQFF. The DNA for the CDR3 is TGTGCCAGCAGCCCTCCCGCGGGAGGTACCAATGAGCAGTTCTTC. Full variable domain (rest looked up from reference TRBV5-4 and TRBJ2-1): ETGVTQSPTHLIKTRGQQVTLRCSSQSGHNTVSWYQQALGQGPQFIFQYYREEENGRGNFPPRFSGLQFPNYSSELNVNALELDDSALYLCASSPPAGGTNEQFFGPGTRLTVL.

This chain links TRBV5-1 with TRBJ2-5; 10 positions agree with TRBD2. V lost 0 bases, J lost 0 bases, and 5 bases stayed unmatched. Germline V CDR1 and CDR2: SGHRS, YFSETQ. The CDR3 runs 17 residues. The CDR3 DNA sequence: TGCGCCAGCAGCTTGGGAGCGGGGGGGACATACCAAGAGACCCAGTACTTC. Translating gives CASSLGAGGTYQETQYF.

There are a few counts of this clonotype. DNA for the CDR3: TGCAGCGTGACAAAGACAGTTAACACTGAAGCTTTCTTT. This codes for CSVTKTVNTEAFF. J is TRBJ1-1 and V is TRBV29-1; D possibly corresponds to TRBD1 (5 bases). The CDR3 runs 13 residues. Germline CDR1 and CDR2: SQVTM and ANQGSEA. Trimming pared 6 bases from V and 2 bases from J, leaving 13 bases between.

This clonotype was observed many times. V gene TRBV10-3 combines with J gene TRBJ2-1, with D tentatively TRBD1 (6 bases). The CDR3 spans 17 residues. CDR1 and CDR2 (germline): ENHRY, SYGVKD. Trimming stripped 5 bases from V and 6 bases from J, with 23 bases between. The CDR3 DNA reads TGTGCCATCAGTCCCGGGACATATTTCGGCGCGGGCAATGAGCAGTTCTTC. Translating gives CAISPGTYFGAGNEQFF.

This clonotype was seen only a few times. V usage is TRBV9 and J usage is TRBJ2-7; no clear D gene. V gave up 0 bases and J gave up 2 bases, with 12 bases separating them. Per germline, CDR1 SGDLS and CDR2 YYNGEE. The CDR3 is 15 amino acids. This CDR3 is CASSVGRDGTYEQYF. DNA for the CDR3: TGTGCCAGCAGCGTAGGAAGAGACGGTACCTACGAGCAGTACTTC. Complete variable domain (other parts from reference TRBV9 and TRBJ2-7): DSGVTQTPKHLITATGQRVTLRCSPRSGDLSVYWYQQSLDQGLQFLIQYYNGEERAKGNILERFSAQQFPDLHSELNLSSLELGDSALYFCASSVGRDGTYEQYFGPGTRLTVT.

This clonotype has a count of ten or more. The CDR3 is CASTSGGAGRELFF. The CDR3 DNA sequence: TGCGCCAGCACGTCAGGGGGCGCCGGCAGGGAGCTGTTTTTT. The chain recombines TRBV5-1 with TRBJ2-2; the match to TRBD1 covers 8 bases. J was trimmed by 9 bases and V by 6 bases; bases with no gene match: 10. The V gene's germline CDR1 is SGHRS and CDR2 YFSETQ. The length of the CDR3 is 14 residues.

Only a few counts were recorded for this clonotype. One junction end does not reproduce the germline sequence, and a read error may be involved. This chain connects TRBV20-1 to TRBJ1-1, with D possibly being TRBD1 (5 bases). The V gene's germline CDR1 is DFQATT and CDR2 SNEGSKA (reference sequence). The CDR3 totals 11 residues. The CDR3 loop is CSAREGSRGYF. CDR3 DNA: TGCAGTGCAAGAGAGGGCAGTAGGGGTTACTTT.